The 6 T cell receptor beta chains below were found in one sample sequenced in a study of response to subunit inactivated influenza vaccine. Via MiXCR, TCRdb re-called the RT-PCR reads, giving one row per CDR3 protein. The sample records about 520,000 distinct CDR3 sequences, approximately 11% being singletons. Specimen: PBMCs from blood, collected roughly 48 days after vaccination. All receptors come from a man aged 45-60 years who received an inactivated influenza vaccine.

This clonotype was counted at least ten times. V usage is TRBV6-5 and J usage is TRBJ2-5; the D is unclear. Germline V gives CDR1 MNHEY, CDR2 SVGAGI. V lost 3 bases to trimming and J lost 4 bases, with 12 bases between them. The CDR3 runs 14 residues. The CDR3 is CASSYSRSAETQYF. The CDR3 DNA follows: TGTGCCAGCAGTTATTCCCGAAGTGCAGAGACCCAGTACTTC.

This clonotype appeared a few times. The genes are TRBV29-1 and TRBJ1-3; D is uncertain. The CDR3 sequence is 14 residues long. Trimming took 5 bases from V and 0 from J, leaving 11 bases between them. CDR1 is SQVTM, CDR2 ANQGSEA, per germline. The chain's CDR3 is CSVLQPSSGNTIYF. The CDR3 region has the DNA TGCAGCGTTTTACAGCCAAGCTCTGGAAACACCATATATTTT.

This clonotype turned up a few times. This chain joins TRBV3-1 and TRBJ2-1; tentative D call: TRBD2 (6 bases). Germline V CDR1 and CDR2: LGHDT, YNNKEL (reference sequence). Trimming cost V 0 bases and J 3 bases, with 9 bases left between them. This CDR3 is built from 15 residues. CDR3 nucleotide sequence: TGTGCCAGCAGCCAAGAGGGACTCCTCTACAATGAGCAGTTCTTC. This translates into CASSQEGLLYNEQFF.

This clonotype was observed a few times. The V gene is TRBV7-2, the J gene TRBJ2-7; 10 nucleotides match TRBD1. With 4 bases clipped from V and 3 bases from J, the junction kept 6 bases outside the gene matches. Germline V lookup: CDR1 SGHTA, CDR2 FQGNSA. CDR3 length equals 15 residues. CDR3 amino acids: CASSYKRDRGYEQYF. CDR3 in DNA: TGTGCCAGCAGCTATAAACGGGACAGGGGCTACGAGCAGTACTTC.

The chain has TRBV5-1 and TRBJ2-7, with TRBD2 matching 7 bases. The J segment lost 6 bases and the V segment lost 7 bases, leaving 10 bases of the junction unmatched. This CDR3 comprises 13 residues. Looked up from germline, CDR1 is SGHRS and CDR2 is YFSETQ. In DNA form, the CDR3 reads TGCGCCAGCTCCCCGATGGGGGGGGTCGAGCAGTACTTC. Its translation is CASSPMGGVEQYF.

The chain combines TRBV5-1 with TRBJ2-5, with 14 bases aligning to TRBD2. The CDR3 totals 16 residues. Per the germline V gene, CDR1 is SGHRS and CDR2 is YFSETQ. Trimming took 3 bases from V and 4 from J; bases not matched to a gene: 5. CDR3 DNA: TGCGCCAGCAGCTCGACTAGCGGGGGGGTAGTAGAGACCCAGTACTTC. Translated, it gives CASSSTSGGVVETQYF.